Following are 30 T cell receptor beta chains from one sample sequenced in a study of T cell repertoires in cytomegalovirus infection. A single record per CDR3 protein comes from TCRdb applying MiXCR to the reads. The sample holds about 320,000 distinct CDR3 sequences; 8% to 10% are singletons and the top ten take about 4.5%. The sequencing input was PBMCs. The receptor set was obtained from a human donor in good health (CMV status not recorded). Some clones in this sample may be carry-over from other donors' samples.

This clonotype came up a few times. A much bigger clone sits one base away, suggesting this may be a read error. The chain joins TRBV10-3 to TRBJ1-1; D ambiguous. The CDR3 spans 13 residues. The ends were cut back, 5 bases at V and 0 bases at J, with 7 bases in the middle. CDR1 ENHRY and CDR2 SYGVKD come from the germline V gene. The CDR3 DNA is TGTGCCATCAGTTCGACCGTGAACACTGAAGCTTTCTTT. Its protein is CAISSTVNTEAFF.

The V and J genes are TRBV7-2 and TRBJ2-5, with D tentatively TRBD2 (6 bases). CDR1 is SGHTA, CDR2 FQGNSA, per germline. Trimming took 1 base from V and 5 from J, leaving 20 bases between them. This CDR3 comprises 17 residues. CDR3 protein: CASSLGGGLTWGETQYF. CDR3 DNA sequence: TGTGCCAGCAGCTTAGGAGGAGGGCTAACTTGGGGGGAGACCCAGTACTTC.

At least ten counts were recorded for this clonotype. The chain is built from TRBV7-2 and TRBJ1-6; D is undetermined. This CDR3 contains 17 residues. Germline CDR1 SGHTA, CDR2 FQGNSA. V gave up 8 bases and J gave up 7 bases, with 24 bases separating them. In DNA form, the CDR3 reads TGTGCCAGCCGTAGCGGAAAGGGAGAAATAGGGAATTCACCCCTCCACTTT. As protein: CASRSGKGEIGNSPLHF.

This clonotype appeared a few times. The chain is built from TRBV6-6 and TRBJ1-4; 11 nucleotides match TRBD1. Germline lookup yields CDR1 MNHNY and CDR2 SVGAGI (reference sequence). The junction had 6 bases not matched to a gene; V was cut back by 8 bases and J by 7 bases. The CDR3 extends over 14 amino acids. CDR3 nucleotide sequence: TGTGCCAGCCGAGGGACAGGGGGGTTTGAAAAACTGTTTTTT. Protein sequence: CASRGTGGFEKLFF.

The chain uses TRBV3-1 and TRBJ1-2; tentatively, D is TRBD1 (5 bases). CDR1 is LGHDT, CDR2 YNNKEL, per germline (reference sequence). The CDR3 consists of 17 residues. The ends were cut back, 1 base at V and 10 bases at J, with 25 bases in the middle. The CDR3 DNA follows: TGTGCCAGCAGCCAAGCCATGAGGAGGACTACAGGCTGGGTCTACACCTTC. Translated, it gives CASSQAMRRTTGWVYTF.

This clonotype has a handful of counts. This sequence joins TRBV6-6 and TRBJ2-7; TRBD1 matches at 9 bases. Germline V CDR1 and CDR2: MNHNY, SVGAGI (reference sequence). Trimming removed 4 bases from V and 7 bases from J; junction bases left unmatched: 11. The CDR3 length is 15 residues. The CDR3 nucleotides are TGTGCCAGCAGTTCGGGGGGACAGGGTCTTTGGGAGCAGTACTTC. Translation gives CASSSGGQGLWEQYF.

This clonotype was seen a handful of times. This sequence joins TRBV6-2 or TRBV6-3 and TRBJ2-7; perhaps TRBD2 as D (5 bases). Germline CDR1 MNHEY, CDR2 SVGEGT. The CDR3 spans 14 residues. Trimming cost V 7 bases and J 1 base, with 14 bases left between them. Written as DNA, the CDR3 is TGTGCCAGCACTGAGGGAGTCTCTTCCTACGAGCAGTACTTC. Its protein is CASTEGVSSYEQYF.

This clonotype was seen at least ten times. CDR3 amino acids: CSAQDRGTTGELFF. The CDR3 coding sequence is TGCAGTGCACAGGACAGGGGGACCACCGGGGAGCTGTTTTTT. The chain recombines TRBV20-1 with TRBJ2-2; TRBD1 agrees at 10 bases. The trim removed 6 bases at V and 4 bases at J, leaving 5 bases unmatched. Germline assignment: CDR1 DFQATT and CDR2 SNEGSKA (reference sequence). The CDR3 contains 14 residues.

The V call is TRBV10-3, the J call TRBJ1-1, with 7 bases lining up with TRBD1. This CDR3 comprises 16 residues. Germline-derived CDR1 and CDR2 are ENHRY and SYGVKD. V was clipped by 10 bases and J by 3 bases; unmatched bases: 17. The CDR3 DNA sequence: TGTGCCACCACCCAGAGGGGGCGCGTGACGGACACTGAAGCTTTCTTT. Encoded protein: CATTQRGRVTDTEAFF.

This clonotype has ten or more counts. The CDR3 loop reads CASSLGPSASYEQYF. CDR3 DNA sequence: TGTGCCAGCAGCCTAGGGCCTAGCGCCTCCTACGAGCAGTACTTC. The chain joins TRBV11-1 to TRBJ2-7; the D gene is possibly TRBD2 (6 bases). In germline, CDR1 is SGHAT, CDR2 FQDESV (reference sequence). The CDR3 length is 15 residues. V gave up 5 bases and J gave up 0 bases, with 14 bases separating them.

Only a few counts were recorded for this clonotype. The chain carries TRBV7-3 and TRBJ1-2, with a possible D match to TRBD1 (5 bases). Germline loops: CDR1 SGHTA, CDR2 FQGTGA. V was shortened by 4 bases and J by 2 bases, with 17 bases between the two germline ends. The CDR3 consists of 16 residues. The DNA for the CDR3 is TGTGCCAGCAGCTCTACCGAGGCCAGGGCGAACTATGGCTACACCTTC. Its protein is CASSSTEARANYGYTF.

The chain carries TRBV2 and TRBJ1-6; TRBD1 might be the D (6 bases). In germline, CDR1 is SNHLY, CDR2 FYNNEI. With 6 bases removed from V and 7 bases from J, the gap between germline ends came to 19 bases. The CDR3 extends over 16 amino acids. For the CDR3, the DNA is TGTGCCAGCAGGGATCAGGGGCGCGGTGGGAATTCACCCCTCCACTTT. This translates into CASRDQGRGGNSPLHF. Based on the CDR3 plus reference TRBV2 and TRBJ1-6, the full variable domain is EPEVTQTPSHQVTQMGQEVILRCVPISNHLYFYWYRQILGQKVEFLVSFYNNEISEKSEIFDDQFSVERPDGSNFTLKIRSTKLEDSAMYFCASRDQGRGGNSPLHFGNGTRLTVT.

Points on this clonotype: Possible read error: a much larger clone is one base away. V gene TRBV2 combines with J gene TRBJ2-2; 7 bases map to TRBD2. V gave up 6 bases and J gave up 1 base; unmatched junction bases: 5. Germline-derived CDR1 and CDR2 are SNHLY and FYNNEI. The CDR3 has 15 residues. This CDR3 is CASSFAGVNTGELFF. CDR3 nucleotide sequence: TGTGCCAGCAGCTTTGCGGGAGTGAACACCGGGGAGCTGTTTTTT.

This clonotype was seen a handful of times. The chain is built from TRBV27 and TRBJ1-6; possible D gene TRBD1, 6 bases. Per the germline V gene, CDR1 is MNHEY and CDR2 is SMNVEV (reference sequence). The CDR3 spans 14 residues. The germline V and J ends were trimmed by 2 bases and 9 bases, with 11 bases remaining between them. CDR3 protein: CASSLHRVGSPLHF. The CDR3 DNA reads as TGTGCCAGCAGTTTACACAGGGTGGGTTCACCCCTCCACTTT.

The rearrangement joins TRBV24-1 to TRBJ2-5; 10 bases map to TRBD1. This CDR3 comprises 14 residues. With V trimmed by 4 bases and J by 9 bases, 7 bases remained unmatched. Germline V lookup: CDR1 KGHDR, CDR2 SFDVKD. The CDR3 nucleotides read TGTGCCACCAGTGAACCACGGACAGGGGGGGCCCAGTACTTC. It specifies CATSEPRTGGAQYF.

This clonotype has a count of ten or more. The V gene is TRBV6-6, the J gene TRBJ1-2; D uncertain. The germline CDR1 and CDR2 sequences are MNHNY and SVGAGI (reference sequence). The CDR3 extends over 14 amino acids. The V gene lost 10 bases and the J gene lost 7 bases, with 22 bases spanning the gap. CDR3 in amino acids: CATRLATAFRGYTF. DNA for the CDR3: TGTGCCACCCGCCTGGCGACGGCCTTTCGTGGCTACACCTTC.

The sample holds many counts of this clonotype. The rearrangement uses TRBV4-3 and TRBJ2-3; TRBD1 might be the D (6 bases). CDR1 is LGHNA, CDR2 YSLEER, per germline. V dropped 2 bases and J dropped 1 base, with 10 bases sitting between them. The CDR3 is made up of 15 amino acids. The CDR3 spells CASSQWGPGTDTQYF. CDR3 sequence (DNA): TGCGCCAGCAGCCAATGGGGGCCCGGCACAGATACGCAGTATTTT.

This clonotype was seen at least ten times. The rearrangement joins TRBV7-3 to TRBJ2-2; TRBD2 matches at 7 bases. Germline V gene sequence: CDR1 SGHTA, CDR2 FQGTGA. The V and J ends lost 2 bases and 5 bases, in that order; junction bases with no gene match: 2. The CDR3 is made up of 14 amino acids. For the CDR3, the DNA is TGTGCCAGCAGCTTAGACGGGGGGACCGGGGAGCTGTTTTTT. Translation gives CASSLDGGTGELFF.

A few counts support this clonotype. This chain uses TRBV7-8 with TRBJ1-6; TRBD1 is a possible D gene (6 bases). Looked up from germline, CDR1 is SGHVS and CDR2 is FQNEAQ. Trimming cost V 5 bases and J 2 bases, with 16 bases left between them. The CDR3 contains 17 residues. The CDR3 nucleotides are TGTGCCAGCAGCCGTAGGGGGGACAAGGCCTATAATTCACCCCTCCACTTT. Translating it yields CASSRRGDKAYNSPLHF.

This clonotype was observed a handful of times. The chain is built from TRBV6-5 and TRBJ1-5; possible D gene TRBD1, 5 bases. V was pared by 8 bases and J by 2 bases, with 10 bases between. Per germline, CDR1 MNHEY and CDR2 SVGAGI. This CDR3 region has 13 residues. The CDR3, as DNA: TGTGCCAGCGGGGGAACCGGCAATCAGCCCCAGCATTTT. It translates to CASGGTGNQPQHF.

This clonotype was found many times. J is TRBJ2-1 and V is TRBV7-7; tentative D call: TRBD1 (5 bases). Trimming removed 1 base from V and 5 bases from J, with 6 bases in between. The V gene's germline CDR1 is SSHAT and CDR2 FNYEAQ (reference sequence). CDR3 length: 13 amino acids. CDR3 DNA: TGTGCCAGCAGCTTAGGACAGAACAATGAGCAGTTCTTC. This sequence encodes CASSLGQNNEQFF.

This clonotype came up many times. The chain carries TRBV11-2 and TRBJ1-1; 10 bases align to TRBD1. Germline lookup yields CDR1 SGHAT and CDR2 FQNNGV. Losses at the gene ends were 4 bases for V and 1 base for J; bases not matched to a gene: 6. The CDR3 spans 16 residues. The CDR3 region has the DNA TGTGCCAGCAGCTCTGGACAGGGGGGGAAGAACACTGAAGCTTTCTTT. It yields the protein CASSSGQGGKNTEAFF. Looking up the rest from reference TRBV11-2 and TRBJ1-1 gives the full variable domain: EAGVAQSPRYKIIEKRQSVAFWCNPISGHATLYWYQQILGQGPKLLIQFQNNGVVDDSQLPKDRFSAERLKGVDSTLKIQPAKLEDSAVYLCASSSGQGGKNTEAFFGQGTRLTVV.

This chain uses TRBV28 with TRBJ1-2; D unresolved. This CDR3 region has 12 residues. V was trimmed by 2 bases and J by 4 bases, leaving 5 bases between them. CDR1 is MDHEN and CDR2 is SYDVKM in the germline V gene. In nucleotides, the CDR3 is TGTGCCAGCAGTTTACTCAGCTATGGCTACACCTTC. Translating gives CASSLLSYGYTF.

This clonotype was observed at least ten times. The chain has TRBV20-1 and TRBJ2-3, with D perhaps matching TRBD2 (6 bases). CDR1 is DFQATT, CDR2 SNEGSKA, per germline (reference sequence). The CDR3 sequence is 14 residues long. Trimming cost V 3 bases and J 0 bases, with 10 bases left between them. In nucleotides, the CDR3 is TGCAGTGCTAGGGACTACGCTAGCACAGATACGCAGTATTTT. It specifies CSARDYASTDTQYF.

This clonotype was found many times. The chain combines TRBV7-8 with TRBJ1-5, with a tentative D call TRBD1 (5 bases). This CDR3 has 15 amino acids. V lost 1 base to trimming and J lost 5 bases, with 12 bases between them. Germline values: CDR1 SGHVS, CDR2 FQNEAQ. The CDR3 loop reads CASSLGGAPYQPQHF. For the CDR3, the DNA is TGTGCCAGCAGCTTAGGAGGGGCCCCTTATCAGCCCCAGCATTTT. Variable domain in full (rest from reference TRBV7-8 and TRBJ1-5): GAGVSQSPRYKVAKRGQDVALRCDPISGHVSLFWYQQALGQGPEFLTYFQNEAQLDKSGLPSDRFFAERPEGSVSTLKIQRTQQEDSAVYLCASSLGGAPYQPQHFGDGTRLSIL.

The CDR3 reads CASSLIGWLTVNTGELFF. The CDR3 nucleotides read TGTGCCAGCAGCTTAATAGGGTGGCTAACTGTGAACACCGGGGAGCTGTTTTTT. The chain joins TRBV7-2 to TRBJ2-2, with no clear D. V lost 2 bases, J lost 1 base, and 17 bases lay in between. The germline V gene encodes CDR1 SGHTA and CDR2 FQGNSA. This CDR3 comprises 18 residues.

This clonotype occurred many times. The genes are TRBV10-3 and TRBJ2-7; 9 bases agree with TRBD1. The CDR3 loop spans 14 amino acids. V dropped 6 bases and J dropped 3; count of bases not matched to a gene: 6. Germline V lookup: CDR1 ENHRY, CDR2 SYGVKD. The DNA for the CDR3 is TGTGCCATCAGACCGGGACAGGGAAGCTACGAGCAGTACTTC. It translates to CAIRPGQGSYEQYF.

There are a few counts of this clonotype. The CDR3 nucleotides read TGCAGTGCTAGAGTGCCCGCTACGGAGACCCAGTACTTC. Protein: CSARVPATETQYF. The gene calls are TRBV20-1 and TRBJ2-5, with D hard to call. Germline V CDR1 and CDR2: DFQATT, SNEGSKA (reference sequence). With 1 base removed from V and 5 bases from J, the gap between germline ends came to 11 bases. The CDR3 sequence is 13 residues long.

This clonotype was recorded a few times. V usage is TRBV2 and J usage is TRBJ2-5, with D hard to call. Germline V lookup: CDR1 SNHLY, CDR2 FYNNEI. V was shortened by 7 bases and J by 4 bases, with 10 bases between the two germline ends. The CDR3 runs 12 residues. The CDR3, as DNA: TGTGCCAGCAACCGGATCCGAGAGACCCAGTACTTC. Translating it yields CASNRIRETQYF.

This clonotype was counted many times. The chain uses TRBV6-1 and TRBJ2-1; 7 bases fit TRBD2. J gave up 3 bases and V 7 bases, and 6 bases lay outside the gene matches. Germline loops: CDR1 MNHNS, CDR2 SASEGT. The CDR3 runs to 14 residues. The CDR3 nucleotides read TGTGCCAGCACCCCGGGAGGCAACTACAATGAGCAGTTCTTC. Its translation: CASTPGGNYNEQFF.